The clone carrying this T cell receptor beta chain was observed a handful of times. Its matching antigen is unknown. There are 16 residues in the CDR3. J was trimmed by 4 bases and V by 5 bases; bases with no gene match: 6. CDR1 and CDR2 from the germline V gene are SGHTA and FQGTGA. This entry comes from a study of T cell repertoires and Cas9 in healthy adults. About the research overall: Characterization of SpCas9-reactive CD4 and CD8 T cells covered multi-effector potency, cytotoxicity and lineage. Study-level findings and limits: In vitro, SpCas9-reactive Tregs were reported to curb effector T cell proliferation and function.

Libraries were prepared by immunoSEQ multiplex PCR; TCRdb keeps only in-frame clonotypes and omits some of them. The sample carries tens of thousands of clones, 85% to 95% recorded once. The genes are TRBV7-3 and TRBJ2-1; 12 bases are shared with TRBD2. Sequences were obtained from CD4+ effector T cells (CD127+, CD25-, CD137-, CD154-) from PBMCs; culture status not recorded. The receptor was isolated from a human donor in good health. The DNA for the CDR3 is TGTGCCAGCAGCACCTCTAGCGGGGGGGCTTACAATGAGCAGTTCTTC. Translation: CASSTSSGGAYNEQFF.